Listed below are T cell receptor beta chains from one sample, sequenced in a study of blood T cell repertoires in COVID-19. Data came from immunoSEQ multiplex PCR; TCRdb stores just in-frame clones and leaves some out. Of about 130,000 clones listed, about nine tenths are singletons. The specimen sequenced was peripheral blood. These receptors came from a man in his 60s with COVID-19, enrolled during active disease. Each CDR3 is given with its conserved first and last residue. Each record gives: D gene, J gene, V gene, clone size, CDR3 protein, CDR3 DNA. A D gene is named only where the DNA matches it firmly. A row's size may be missing; if present it is once, few, many or a size class.

d_call: -; j_call: TRBJ1-4; v_call: TRBV2; clone_size: -; cdr3_aa: CASTKDRATNEKLFF; cdr3_nt: TGTGCCAGCACTAAGGACAGAGCAACTAATGAAAAACTGTTTTTT
d_call: TRBD1; j_call: TRBJ1-1; v_call: TRBV7-9; clone_size: -; cdr3_aa: CASSSRAGTGASMNTEAFF; cdr3_nt: TGTGCCAGCAGCTCTAGAGCCGGGACAGGGGCCTCCATGAACACTGAAGCTTTCTTT
d_call: -; j_call: TRBJ1-1; v_call: TRBV27; clone_size: -; cdr3_aa: CASSLNRETEAFF; cdr3_nt: TGTGCCAGCAGTTTGAACAGGGAAACTGAAGCTTTCTTT
d_call: -; j_call: TRBJ1-1; v_call: TRBV20-1; clone_size: -; cdr3_aa: CSASSRADVNTEAFF; cdr3_nt: TGCAGTGCTAGTTCCAGGGCGGATGTGAACACTGAAGCTTTCTTT
d_call: TRBD1; j_call: TRBJ1-5; v_call: TRBV6-5; clone_size: -; cdr3_aa: CASSRGTGGSQPQHF; cdr3_nt: TGTGCCAGCAGTCGGGGGACAGGGGGCAGCCAGCCCCAGCATTTT
d_call: TRBD1; j_call: TRBJ2-7; v_call: TRBV19; clone_size: -; cdr3_aa: CASSMTGGEQYF; cdr3_nt: TGTGCCAGTAGTATGACAGGGGGCGAGCAGTACTTC
d_call: TRBD2; j_call: TRBJ2-1; v_call: TRBV7-3; clone_size: -; cdr3_aa: CASSLESGRAEEFF; cdr3_nt: TGTGCCAGCAGCTTAGAAAGCGGGAGGGCCGAGGAGTTCTTC
d_call: TRBD1; j_call: TRBJ2-7; v_call: TRBV3-1/TRBV3-2; clone_size: -; cdr3_aa: CASSQDLAGGEDEQYF; cdr3_nt: TGTGCCAGCAGCCAAGATTTGGCAGGGGGCGAGGACGAGCAGTACTTC
d_call: -; j_call: TRBJ2-2; v_call: TRBV6-6; clone_size: -; cdr3_aa: CASSYRGPDTGELFF; cdr3_nt: TGTGCCAGCAGTTACAGGGGCCCAGACACCGGGGAGCTGTTTTTT
d_call: -; j_call: TRBJ2-7; v_call: TRBV19; clone_size: -; cdr3_aa: CASSAGYYEQYF; cdr3_nt: TGTGCCAGTAGTGCAGGGTACTACGAGCAGTACTTC
d_call: -; j_call: TRBJ2-7; v_call: TRBV11-2; clone_size: -; cdr3_aa: CASSLVRTSYEQYF; cdr3_nt: TGTGCCAGCAGCTTAGTTAGGACAAGTTACGAGCAGTACTTC
d_call: -; j_call: TRBJ1-3; v_call: TRBV30; clone_size: -; cdr3_aa: CAFDRVDGNTIYF; cdr3_nt: TGTGCCTTTGACCGGGTAGATGGGAACACCATATATTTT
d_call: TRBD1; j_call: TRBJ2-6; v_call: TRBV24-1; clone_size: -; cdr3_aa: CATSSLDRVSGANVLTF; cdr3_nt: TGTGCCACCAGTTCTCTGGACAGGGTGTCTGGGGCCAACGTCCTGACTTTC
d_call: TRBD1; j_call: TRBJ1-3; v_call: TRBV7-9; clone_size: once; cdr3_aa: CATGQGLGSGNTIYF; cdr3_nt: TGTGCCACCGGACAGGGGTTAGGGTCTGGAAACACCATATATTTT
d_call: TRBD2; j_call: TRBJ2-3; v_call: TRBV7-2; clone_size: -; cdr3_aa: CASSIGLAGGPDTQYF; cdr3_nt: TGTGCCAGCAGTATAGGGTTAGCGGGAGGGCCAGATACGCAGTATTTT
d_call: TRBD2; j_call: TRBJ2-1; v_call: TRBV6-4; clone_size: -; cdr3_aa: CASSDGLAGVNEQFF; cdr3_nt: TGTGCCAGCAGTGACGGACTAGCGGGAGTCAATGAGCAGTTCTTC
d_call: TRBD1; j_call: TRBJ2-7; v_call: TRBV7-9; clone_size: -; cdr3_aa: CASSLTGTGPNEQYF; cdr3_nt: TGTGCCAGCAGCTTAACCGGGACAGGGCCAAACGAGCAGTACTTC
d_call: -; j_call: TRBJ2-1; v_call: TRBV7-2; clone_size: -; cdr3_aa: CASSLDRDYNEQFF; cdr3_nt: TGTGCCAGCAGCTTAGATAGAGATTACAATGAGCAGTTCTTC
d_call: -; j_call: TRBJ1-6; v_call: TRBV4-1; clone_size: -; cdr3_aa: CASSQGAGESSYNSPLHF; cdr3_nt: TGCGCCAGCAGCCAAGGTGCAGGGGAGAGCTCCTATAATTCACCCCTCCACTTT
d_call: -; j_call: TRBJ2-2; v_call: TRBV13; clone_size: -; cdr3_aa: CASRRRESGGELFF; cdr3_nt: TGTGCCAGCCGGCGTAGGGAGTCCGGCGGGGAGCTGTTTTTT
d_call: -; j_call: TRBJ1-1; v_call: TRBV11-3; clone_size: -; cdr3_aa: CASSLFVGDTEAFF; cdr3_nt: TGTGCCAGCAGCTTATTTGTAGGGGACACTGAAGCTTTCTTT
d_call: TRBD1; j_call: TRBJ1-6; v_call: TRBV5-5; clone_size: -; cdr3_aa: CASSLAGGQVYSPLHF; cdr3_nt: TGTGCCAGCAGCTTGGCGGGGGGACAGGTCTATTCACCCCTCCACTTT
d_call: TRBD1; j_call: TRBJ2-5; v_call: TRBV5-1; clone_size: -; cdr3_aa: CASSLPGTGGETQYF; cdr3_nt: TGCGCCAGCAGCTTACCCGGGACAGGGGGAGAGACCCAGTACTTC
d_call: TRBD1; j_call: TRBJ1-2; v_call: TRBV14; clone_size: -; cdr3_aa: CASSQGDRAYGYTF; cdr3_nt: TGTGCCAGCAGCCAAGGGGACAGGGCCTATGGCTACACCTTC
d_call: -; j_call: TRBJ2-2; v_call: TRBV19; clone_size: -; cdr3_aa: CASSMKTTGELFF; cdr3_nt: TGTGCCAGTAGCATGAAGACTACCGGGGAGCTGTTTTTT
d_call: TRBD1; j_call: TRBJ1-2; v_call: TRBV15; clone_size: once; cdr3_aa: CATSRAQGASNYGYTF; cdr3_nt: TGTGCCACCAGCAGAGCACAGGGGGCTTCTAACTATGGCTACACCTTC
d_call: -; j_call: TRBJ2-7; v_call: TRBV19; clone_size: few; cdr3_aa: CASSIGLAYEQYF; cdr3_nt: TGTGCCAGTAGTATAGGACTGGCCTACGAGCAGTACTTC
d_call: -; j_call: TRBJ2-1; v_call: TRBV29-1; clone_size: -; cdr3_aa: CSVEDGLNNEQFF; cdr3_nt: TGCAGCGTTGAAGATGGACTAAACAATGAGCAGTTCTTC
d_call: TRBD2; j_call: TRBJ2-7; v_call: TRBV7-6; clone_size: -; cdr3_aa: CASSLFPRAGGSYEQYF; cdr3_nt: TGTGCCAGCAGCTTATTCCCCCGGGCGGGAGGCTCCTACGAGCAGTACTTC
d_call: -; j_call: TRBJ2-1; v_call: TRBV24-1; clone_size: -; cdr3_aa: CATSDAARDSPYNEQFF; cdr3_nt: TGTGCCACCAGTGATGCAGCCCGGGACTCTCCCTACAATGAGCAGTTCTTC
d_call: TRBD1; j_call: TRBJ1-1; v_call: TRBV2; clone_size: -; cdr3_aa: CATLARAGGTEAFF; cdr3_nt: TGTGCCACTCTGGCCCGAGCAGGGGGCACTGAAGCTTTCTTT
d_call: TRBD1; j_call: TRBJ1-2; v_call: TRBV6-2/TRBV6-3; clone_size: many; cdr3_aa: CASSYRGQLYGYTF; cdr3_nt: TGTGCCAGCAGTTACCGGGGACAGCTCTATGGCTACACCTTC
d_call: TRBD2; j_call: TRBJ2-2; v_call: TRBV7-9; clone_size: -; cdr3_aa: CASSTSGRRAGELFF; cdr3_nt: TGTGCCAGCAGCACTAGCGGGAGAAGGGCTGGGGAGCTGTTTTTT
d_call: -; j_call: TRBJ2-3; v_call: TRBV7-2; clone_size: -; cdr3_aa: CASSSGTSTDTQYF; cdr3_nt: TGTGCCAGCAGCTCAGGGACAAGCACAGATACGCAGTATTTT
d_call: -; j_call: TRBJ1-1; v_call: TRBV12-5; clone_size: -; cdr3_aa: CASGLTGNTEAFF; cdr3_nt: TGTGCTAGTGGTCTAACAGGGAACACTGAAGCTTTCTTT
d_call: TRBD1; j_call: TRBJ1-5; v_call: TRBV28; clone_size: -; cdr3_aa: CAMGTATSNQPQHF; cdr3_nt: TGTGCAATGGGGACAGCTACTAGCAATCAGCCCCAGCATTTT
d_call: TRBD2; j_call: TRBJ2-7; v_call: TRBV27; clone_size: once; cdr3_aa: CASSLKTSGSFYEQYF; cdr3_nt: TGTGCCAGCAGTTTAAAGACTAGCGGGAGCTTCTACGAGCAGTACTTC
d_call: TRBD1; j_call: TRBJ1-2; v_call: TRBV5-6; clone_size: few; cdr3_aa: CASSPAGQGERGYTF; cdr3_nt: TGTGCCAGCAGCCCGGCGGGACAGGGGGAACGAGGCTACACCTTC
d_call: -; j_call: TRBJ1-2; v_call: TRBV21-1; clone_size: -; cdr3_aa: CASNEGGGYTF; cdr3_nt: TGTGCCAGCAACGAAGGGGGCGGCTACACCTTC
d_call: TRBD1; j_call: TRBJ1-5; v_call: TRBV24-1; clone_size: -; cdr3_aa: CATSETGGGQPQHF; cdr3_nt: TGTGCCACCAGTGAGACAGGGGGAGGCCAGCCCCAGCATTTT
d_call: -; j_call: TRBJ2-5; v_call: TRBV5-1; clone_size: -; cdr3_aa: CASSLRLDSLQETQYF; cdr3_nt: TGCGCCAGCAGCTTGAGGTTGGACAGTCTACAAGAGACCCAGTACTTC
d_call: -; j_call: TRBJ1-3; v_call: TRBV14; clone_size: -; cdr3_aa: CASSQVGGTGNTIYF; cdr3_nt: TGTGCCAGCAGCCAAGTGGGGGGGACTGGAAACACCATATATTTT
d_call: TRBD2; j_call: TRBJ2-7; v_call: TRBV28; clone_size: -; cdr3_aa: CASSFPGTSGSNIRVYEQYF; cdr3_nt: TGTGCCAGCAGTTTCCCCGGGACTAGCGGGAGTAATATAAGGGTCTACGAGCAGTACTTC
d_call: TRBD2; j_call: TRBJ2-7; v_call: TRBV5-1; clone_size: -; cdr3_aa: CASSQASGSEQYF; cdr3_nt: TGCGCCAGCAGCCAGGCTAGCGGGAGCGAGCAGTACTTC
d_call: -; j_call: TRBJ2-2; v_call: TRBV6-2/TRBV6-3; clone_size: -; cdr3_aa: CASSYPFLGELFF; cdr3_nt: TGTGCCAGCAGTTACCCCTTCCTAGGGGAGCTGTTTTTT
d_call: -; j_call: TRBJ2-2; v_call: TRBV28; clone_size: -; cdr3_aa: CASRNTGFSGELFF; cdr3_nt: TGTGCCAGCAGGAATACAGGGTTTTCCGGGGAGCTGTTTTTT
d_call: TRBD1; j_call: TRBJ1-2; v_call: TRBV5-1; clone_size: -; cdr3_aa: CASSQTLTGAGGYTF; cdr3_nt: TGCGCCAGCAGCCAGACTTTGACAGGGGCGGGCGGCTACACCTTC
d_call: -; j_call: TRBJ1-1; v_call: TRBV29-1; clone_size: -; cdr3_aa: CSVQKAGGQLNTEAFF; cdr3_nt: TGCAGCGTCCAAAAAGCGGGGGGACAACTGAACACTGAAGCTTTCTTT
d_call: -; j_call: TRBJ2-3; v_call: TRBV3-1/TRBV3-2; clone_size: -; cdr3_aa: CASSLLTQDTQYF; cdr3_nt: TGTGCCAGCAGCCTTCTTACCCAGGATACGCAGTATTTT
d_call: -; j_call: TRBJ1-2; v_call: TRBV4-2; clone_size: -; cdr3_aa: CASSHESRGSWGYTF; cdr3_nt: TGTGCCAGCAGCCACGAATCCAGGGGATCGTGGGGCTACACCTTC
d_call: TRBD2; j_call: TRBJ2-7; v_call: TRBV5-1; clone_size: -; cdr3_aa: CASRGGEAYYEQYF; cdr3_nt: TGCGCCAGTCGGGGGGGAGAGGCTTACTACGAGCAGTACTTC
d_call: TRBD2; j_call: TRBJ2-5; v_call: TRBV15; clone_size: -; cdr3_aa: CATSRTTSGRAWETQYF; cdr3_nt: TGTGCCACCAGCAGGACGACTAGCGGGAGGGCCTGGGAGACCCAGTACTTC
d_call: TRBD2; j_call: TRBJ2-2; v_call: TRBV6-1; clone_size: -; cdr3_aa: CASSGAPGLVTGELFF; cdr3_nt: TGTGCCAGCAGTGGAGCCCCGGGACTAGTAACCGGGGAGCTGTTTTTT
d_call: TRBD1; j_call: TRBJ1-2; v_call: TRBV5-4; clone_size: -; cdr3_aa: CASSLGLTGQGNGYTF; cdr3_nt: TGTGCCAGCAGCTTGGGTTTAACGGGACAGGGGAATGGCTACACCTTC
d_call: TRBD1; j_call: TRBJ2-3; v_call: TRBV14; clone_size: -; cdr3_aa: CASSQQQGRTDTQYF; cdr3_nt: TGTGCCAGCAGCCAACAACAGGGGCGCACAGATACGCAGTATTTT
d_call: -; j_call: TRBJ1-1; v_call: TRBV19; clone_size: -; cdr3_aa: CASSMAVDSGFGTEAFF; cdr3_nt: TGTGCCAGTAGTATGGCGGTGGATTCGGGGTTCGGCACTGAAGCTTTCTTT
d_call: TRBD2; j_call: TRBJ2-2; v_call: TRBV10-3; clone_size: -; cdr3_aa: CAISGAGLAGGSNTGELFF; cdr3_nt: TGTGCCATCAGTGGCGCGGGACTAGCGGGGGGTTCGAACACCGGGGAGCTGTTTTTT
d_call: -; j_call: TRBJ1-1; v_call: TRBV30; clone_size: -; cdr3_aa: CAWESRVYTEAFF; cdr3_nt: TGTGCCTGGGAATCCAGGGTGTACACTGAAGCTTTCTTT
d_call: -; j_call: TRBJ1-1; v_call: TRBV7-8; clone_size: -; cdr3_aa: CASSPQANTEAFF; cdr3_nt: TGTGCCAGCAGTCCTCAGGCAAACACTGAAGCTTTCTTT